Following are 27 T cell receptor beta chains from one sample sequenced in a study of OX40 agonist ivuxolimab in advanced cancers. Generated by immunoSEQ multiplex PCR, the TCRdb table keeps only in-frame clones and is missing some. In the table there are 15,000 to 20,000 clones, 72% of which are singletons. Here the sequenced sample was CD4+ or CD8+ T cells sorted from blood, taken in a trial of the OX40 agonist ivuxolimab. These TCRs come from an adult with an advanced solid tumor such as melanoma, head and neck, liver or kidney cancer.

This chain links TRBV4-1 with TRBJ1-1; 8 bases are a match to TRBD1. This CDR3 comprises 14 residues. V lost 4 bases to trimming and J lost 1 base; unmatched junction nucleotides: 2. Germline V gene data show CDR1 as MGHRA and CDR2 as YSYEKL. CDR3 sequence: CASSPGQGNTEAFF. The CDR3 region has the DNA TGCGCCAGCAGCCCCGGACAGGGGAACACTGAAGCTTTCTTT.

The chain joins TRBV6-6 to TRBJ2-5; a possible D gene is TRBD2 (5 bases). Trimming took off 0 bases at V and 2 bases at J, with 10 bases between the two ends. The CDR3 runs 15 residues. Per germline, CDR1 MNHNY and CDR2 SVGAGI (reference sequence). The CDR3 is CASSYSRETQETQYF. The CDR3 coding sequence is TGTGCCAGCAGTTACTCGAGGGAGACTCAAGAGACCCAGTACTTC.

This rearrangement joins TRBV5-8 to TRBJ2-7; possible D gene TRBD1, 5 bases. V was cut by 5 bases and J by 2 bases, with 11 bases left in between. Germline V lookup: CDR1 SGHTS, CDR2 YDEGEE. The CDR3 consists of 13 residues. This CDR3 reads CASSTGGTYEQYF. The CDR3 nucleotides read TGTGCCAGCAGTACAGGTGGAACCTACGAGCAGTACTTC.

V is TRBV2 and J is TRBJ2-2; the match to TRBD2 covers 8 bases. CDR1 is SNHLY and CDR2 is FYNNEI in the germline V gene. The V segment lost 7 bases and the J segment 0 bases; nucleotides outside the gene matches: 4. This CDR3 has 15 residues. CDR3 nucleotides: TGTGCCAGCACCGGGGGGGCCACGAACACCGGGGAGCTGTTTTTT. Amino acid sequence: CASTGGATNTGELFF.

This chain links TRBV9 with TRBJ1-1; TRBD1 is a possible D gene (5 bases). Looked up from germline, CDR1 is SGDLS and CDR2 is YYNGEE. The CDR3 length is 15 residues. V gave up 0 bases and J gave up 0 bases, with 9 bases separating them. The CDR3 nucleotides read TGTGCCAGCAGCGTAGATGGGGGATTGAACACTGAAGCTTTCTTT. It codes for CASSVDGGLNTEAFF.

The rearrangement uses TRBV14 and TRBJ2-7; 15 nucleotides align to TRBD2. This CDR3 spans 16 amino acids. Germline V gene data show CDR1 as SGHDN and CDR2 as FVKESK. V dropped 5 bases and J dropped 1; count of bases not matched to a gene: 3. The CDR3 reads CASSWTSGGESYEQYF. The CDR3 DNA follows: TGTGCCAGCAGCTGGACTAGCGGGGGGGAATCCTACGAGCAGTACTTC.

V and J are TRBV29-1 and TRBJ1-2; TRBD1 matches at 8 bases. Losses at the gene ends were 8 bases for V and 7 bases for J; bases not matched to a gene: 12. CDR1 and CDR2 (germline): SQVTM, ANQGSEA. The CDR3 is 13 amino acids. CDR3 DNA: TGCAGCTACTCCGGACAGGGCCTACTTGGCTACACCTTC. Translation gives CSYSGQGLLGYTF. Full variable domain (missing parts from reference TRBV29-1 and TRBJ1-2): SAVISQKPSRDICQRGTSLTIQCQVDSQVTMMFWYRQQPGQSLTLIATANQGSEATYESGFVIDKFPISRPNLTFSTLTVSNMSPEDSSIYLCSYSGQGLLGYTFGSGTRLTVV.

V gene TRBV5-1 combines with J gene TRBJ1-1; 8 bases map to TRBD1. The length of the CDR3 is 16 residues. CDR1 SGHRS and CDR2 YFSETQ come from the germline V gene. The J segment lost 5 bases and the V segment lost 3 bases, leaving 12 bases of the junction unmatched. In DNA, the CDR3 is TGCGCCAGCAGCTGGACAGGGACAGCTGCGGGTACTGAAGCTTTCTTT. Translated: CASSWTGTAAGTEAFF.

DNA for the CDR3: TGTGCCAGCAGTGAAGTGGTGGCGGGGCAACAAAGCACAGATACGCAGTATTTT. Amino acid sequence: CASSEVVAGQQSTDTQYF. This chain connects TRBV6-1 to TRBJ2-3; a possible D gene is TRBD2 (6 bases). Per germline, CDR1 MNHNS and CDR2 SASEGT. The CDR3 covers 18 residues. Trimming stripped 1 base from V and 0 bases from J, with 17 bases between.

CDR3 sequence reads: CASSLVQRPDGTLHF. The CDR3 DNA follows: TGTGCCAGCAGTTTAGTACAGCGCCCGGACGGAACCCTCCACTTT. This chain links TRBV28 with TRBJ1-6; no clear D. Trimming cost V 2 bases and J 14 bases, with 19 bases left between them. Germline CDR1 is MDHEN and CDR2 is SYDVKM. The CDR3 contains 15 residues.

This clone came up once. The chain couples TRBV28 to TRBJ2-7; D gene uncertain. Per the germline V gene, CDR1 is MDHEN and CDR2 is SYDVKM. This CDR3 has 12 amino acids. V was pared by 0 bases and J by 5 bases, with 5 bases between. The CDR3 protein is CASSLWSDEQYF. As DNA, the CDR3 is TGTGCCAGCAGTTTATGGTCGGACGAGCAGTACTTC. Full variable domain (remainder filled in from reference TRBV28 and TRBJ2-7): DVKVTQSSRYLVKRTGEKVFLECVQDMDHENMFWYRQDPGLGLRLIYFSYDVKMKEKGDIPEGYSVSREKKERFSLILESASTNQTSMYLCASSLWSDEQYFGPGTRLTVT.

V usage is TRBV5-8 and J usage is TRBJ2-7; D gene uncertain. From germline, CDR1 is SGHTS and CDR2 YDEGEE. CDR3 size: 15 residues. The germline V and J ends were trimmed by 0 bases and 3 bases, with 13 bases remaining between them. The CDR3 loop reads CASSLEAAVVYEQYF. CDR3 sequence (DNA): TGTGCCAGCAGCTTGGAGGCGGCGGTCGTCTACGAGCAGTACTTC.

The rearrangement uses TRBV14 and TRBJ2-1; 8 bases fit TRBD2. V lost 1 base, J lost 6 bases, and 8 bases stayed unmatched. Germline lookup yields CDR1 SGHDN and CDR2 FVKESK. The CDR3 totals 16 residues. The CDR3 protein is CASSQAVGGARNEQFF. The CDR3 bases are TGTGCCAGCAGCCAAGCGGTCGGGGGGGCGCGCAATGAGCAGTTCTTC.

The genes are TRBV2 and TRBJ2-7; possible D gene TRBD2, 5 bases. This CDR3 has 15 amino acids. Deletions cut 1 base from V and 3 bases from J, with 13 bases between. The germline CDR1 and CDR2 sequences are SNHLY and FYNNEI. This chain's CDR3 is CASSEGLGSGYEQYF. The CDR3 DNA sequence: TGTGCCAGCAGTGAAGGTCTAGGGAGCGGCTACGAGCAGTACTTC. Based on the CDR3 plus reference TRBV2 and TRBJ2-7, the full variable domain is EPEVTQTPSHQVTQMGQEVILRCVPISNHLYFYWYRQILGQKVEFLVSFYNNEISEKSEIFDDQFSVERPDGSNFTLKIRSTKLEDSAMYFCASSEGLGSGYEQYFGPGTRLTVT.

The V and J genes are TRBV7-9 and TRBJ1-1, with a weak D call TRBD1 (5 bases). CDR3 length equals 16 residues. Per the germline V gene, CDR1 is SEHNR and CDR2 is FQNEAQ (reference sequence). Trimming took off 2 bases at V and 2 bases at J, with 15 bases between the two ends. The CDR3 protein is CASSLPDLGANTEAFF. The CDR3 DNA sequence: TGTGCCAGCAGCTTACCAGACCTAGGGGCAAACACTGAAGCTTTCTTT.

Of note for this clone: Sequence at one end of the junction differs from germline and may be a read error. The CDR3 DNA sequence: TGTGCCTGGAGCCCCGGGACAGGGGTCTTTTTCTTC. Amino acid sequence: CAWSPGTGVFFF. This chain uses TRBV30 with TRBJ2-7; 10 bases agree with TRBD1. The germline V gene encodes CDR1 GTSNPN and CDR2 SVGIG (reference sequence). The length of the CDR3 is 12 residues.

This clone was recorded at least ten times. The gene calls are TRBV29-1 and TRBJ2-1, with TRBD1 matching over 9 bases. Germline loops: CDR1 SQVTM, CDR2 ANQGSEA. V gave up 8 bases and J gave up 1 base; unmatched junction bases: 6. The CDR3 extends over 14 amino acids. The CDR3 here is CSLLGTGSYNEQFF. DNA for the CDR3: TGCAGCCTCCTGGGGACAGGGTCCTACAATGAGCAGTTCTTC.

The chain couples TRBV27 to TRBJ2-3, with TRBD1 matching over 8 bases. J lost 2 bases, V lost 4 bases, and 11 bases had no gene match. CDR3 length: 17 residues. The V gene's germline CDR1 is MNHEY and CDR2 SMNVEV (reference sequence). This CDR3 is CASSSSSQGGPTDTQYF. As DNA, the CDR3 is TGTGCCAGCAGTTCCTCCTCACAGGGGGGACCCACAGATACGCAGTATTTT.

The rearrangement uses TRBV29-1 and TRBJ2-5; D remains ambiguous. Germline V CDR1 and CDR2: SQVTM, ANQGSEA. Deletions cut 3 bases from V and 3 bases from J, with 23 bases between. The CDR3 length is 17 residues. The CDR3 reads CSVDGIKGPGREETQYF. The CDR3 DNA is TGCAGCGTTGACGGCATTAAAGGGCCGGGCCGGGAAGAGACCCAGTACTTC.

The V and J genes are TRBV6-6 and TRBJ2-7, with 8 bases matching TRBD1. Trimming at V came to 2 bases and at J to 5 bases, leaving 8 bases not matched to a gene. Germline loops: CDR1 MNHNY, CDR2 SVGAGI (reference sequence). This CDR3 spans 15 amino acids. CDR3 DNA sequence: TGTGCCAGCAGTTACGGACAGGGAAAGTTCAACGAGCAGTACTTC. This gives the protein CASSYGQGKFNEQYF.

This chain uses TRBV19 with TRBJ1-5; D may be TRBD1 (5 bases). CDR1 and CDR2 (germline): LNHDA, SQIVND (reference sequence). V lost 3 bases and J lost 2, with 11 bases in between. The CDR3 contains 15 residues. CDR3 protein: CASSITGERNQPQHF. The CDR3 coding sequence is TGTGCCAGTAGTATTACGGGGGAACGCAATCAGCCCCAGCATTTT.

The chain employs TRBV7-9 and TRBJ1-2; D remains unclear. This CDR3 comprises 16 residues. Germline V gene data show CDR1 as SEHNR and CDR2 as FQNEAQ (reference sequence). V lost 1 base to trimming and J lost 4 bases, with 16 bases between them. CDR3 protein: CASSLGGGKLVYGYTF. For the CDR3, the DNA is TGTGCCAGCAGCTTAGGAGGAGGGAAGCTCGTCTATGGCTACACCTTC.

The V and J genes are TRBV29-1 and TRBJ2-2, with D perhaps matching TRBD1 or TRBD2 (7 bases each). Trimming took off 8 bases at V and 3 bases at J, with 19 bases between the two ends. In germline, CDR1 is SQVTM, CDR2 ANQGSEA. There are 15 residues in the CDR3. CDR3 sequence reads: CSSPGEGAYTGELFF. CDR3 coding DNA: TGCAGCTCCCCCGGGGAGGGGGCCTACACCGGGGAGCTGTTTTTT.

This chain connects TRBV4-1 to TRBJ1-2, with TRBD1 as a possible D gene (5 bases). Germline CDR1 MGHRA, CDR2 YSYEKL. The V end was cut by 3 bases, the J end by 4 bases, with 12 bases between. This CDR3 region has 14 residues. The CDR3 sequence: CASSHPTVFYGYTF. The DNA for the CDR3 is TGCGCCAGCAGCCACCCGACAGTATTCTATGGCTACACCTTC.

This rearrangement joins TRBV28 to TRBJ2-3; 8 nucleotides agree with TRBD1. Germline V lookup: CDR1 MDHEN, CDR2 SYDVKM. Germline trimming cut 3 bases from V and 6 bases from J; bases unmatched to any gene: 8. The CDR3 loop spans 15 amino acids. The DNA for the CDR3 is TGTGCCAGCAGTTTCGTGACAGGGGAGGCCGATACGCAGTATTTT. It encodes CASSFVTGEADTQYF. The whole variable domain, remainder taken from reference TRBV28 and TRBJ2-3, is DVKVTQSSRYLVKRTGEKVFLECVQDMDHENMFWYRQDPGLGLRLIYFSYDVKMKEKGDIPEGYSVSREKKERFSLILESASTNQTSMYLCASSFVTGEADTQYFGPGTRLTVL.

This rearrangement joins TRBV11-3 to TRBJ2-7, with 7 nucleotides matching TRBD2. V shed 3 bases, J shed 7 bases, and the junction held 6 bases outside the gene matches. The germline V gene has CDR1 SGHNT and CDR2 YENEEA. The CDR3 loop spans 13 amino acids. Here the CDR3 reads CASSFYSGGEQYF. CDR3 DNA: TGTGCCAGCAGCTTCTACTCGGGGGGAGAGCAGTACTTC.

The chain carries TRBV28 and TRBJ2-6; D possibly corresponds to TRBD2 (6 bases). Germline V gives CDR1 MDHEN, CDR2 SYDVKM. The CDR3 extends over 20 amino acids. The ends were cut back, 3 bases at V and 0 bases at J, with 21 bases in the middle. The CDR3 is CASSFRGIAVDPSGANVLTF. In DNA form, the CDR3 reads TGTGCCAGCAGTTTTCGCGGCATAGCGGTAGACCCCTCTGGGGCCAACGTCCTGACTTTC.